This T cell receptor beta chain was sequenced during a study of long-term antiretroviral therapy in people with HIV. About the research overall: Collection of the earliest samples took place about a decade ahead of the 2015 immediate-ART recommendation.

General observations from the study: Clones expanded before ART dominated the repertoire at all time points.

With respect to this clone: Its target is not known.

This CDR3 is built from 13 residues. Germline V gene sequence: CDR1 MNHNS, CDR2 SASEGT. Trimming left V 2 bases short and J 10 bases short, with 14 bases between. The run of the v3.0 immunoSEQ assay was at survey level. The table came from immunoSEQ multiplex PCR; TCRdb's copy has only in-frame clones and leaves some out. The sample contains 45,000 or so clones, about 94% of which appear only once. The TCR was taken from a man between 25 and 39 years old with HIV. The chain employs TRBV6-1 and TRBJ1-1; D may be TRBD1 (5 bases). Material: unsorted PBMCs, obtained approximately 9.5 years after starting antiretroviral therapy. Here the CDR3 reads CASSEIRGSGAFF. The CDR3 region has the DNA TGTGCCAGCAGTGAAATAAGGGGATCGGGAGCTTTCTTT.